This T cell receptor (beta chain) came from a study of cytomegalovirus exposure and HLA in healthy donors. Germline V CDR1 and CDR2: SQVTM, ANQGSEA. CDR3 size: 14 residues. J lost 4 bases, V lost 2 bases, and 5 bases had no gene match. PCR used 60 Vbeta primers and 13 Jbeta primers. The repertoire was sequenced with immunoSEQ multiplex PCR; TCRdb's copy has only in-frame clones and lacks some. The sample includes about 94,000 clones, 75% to 85% seen only once; the top ten take about 3.8%. The chain uses TRBV29-1 and TRBJ2-3; 8 bases agree with TRBD2. The specimen was PBMCs. The clonotype was recovered from a middle-aged woman in good health and CMV-seronegative. DNA of the CDR3: TGCAGCGTTGAATCCGGGACTAGGGCAGATACGCAGTATTTT. It specifies CSVESGTRADTQYF.